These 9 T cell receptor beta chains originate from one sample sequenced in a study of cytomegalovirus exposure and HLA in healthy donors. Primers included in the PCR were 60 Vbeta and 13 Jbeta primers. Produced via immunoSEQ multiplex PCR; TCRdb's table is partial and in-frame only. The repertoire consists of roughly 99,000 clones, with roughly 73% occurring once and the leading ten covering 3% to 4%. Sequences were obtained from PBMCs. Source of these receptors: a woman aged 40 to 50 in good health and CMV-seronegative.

The CDR3 DNA reads as TGTGCCAGCAGCCTTGGGACGGGGGGCGTCTATGGCTACACCTTC. Amino acids: CASSLGTGGVYGYTF. The J gene is TRBJ1-2, the V gene TRBV5-6; D possibly corresponds to TRBD1 (6 bases). This CDR3 is built from 15 residues. CDR1 and CDR2 from the germline V gene are SGHDT and YYEEEE. The V end lost 4 bases, the J end lost 4 bases, and 17 bases lay between the germline ends.

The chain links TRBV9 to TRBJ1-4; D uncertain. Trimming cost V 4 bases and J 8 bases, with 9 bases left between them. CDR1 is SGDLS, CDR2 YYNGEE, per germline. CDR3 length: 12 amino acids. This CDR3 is CASSPGGEKLFF. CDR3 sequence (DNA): TGTGCCAGCAGCCCAGGAGGAGAAAAACTGTTTTTT. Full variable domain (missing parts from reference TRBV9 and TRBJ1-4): DSGVTQTPKHLITATGQRVTLRCSPRSGDLSVYWYQQSLDQGLQFLIQYYNGEERAKGNILERFSAQQFPDLHSELNLSSLELGDSALYFCASSPGGEKLFFGSGTQLSVL.

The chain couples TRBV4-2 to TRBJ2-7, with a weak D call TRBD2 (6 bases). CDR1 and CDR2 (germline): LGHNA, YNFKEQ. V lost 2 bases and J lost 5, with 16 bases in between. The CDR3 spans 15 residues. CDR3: CASSQTGLYVDEQYF. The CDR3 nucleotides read TGTGCCAGCAGCCAAACGGGACTGTACGTCGACGAGCAGTACTTC.

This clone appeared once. CDR3 coding DNA: TGTGCCAGCAGCGGGGGGGCAGCCCAGCATTTT. Translation gives CASSGGAAQHF. This chain joins TRBV2 and TRBJ1-5, with TRBD1 as a possible D gene (6 bases). The CDR3 runs to 11 residues. The V gene lost 6 bases and the J gene lost 11 bases, with 11 bases spanning the gap. Germline CDR1 reads SNHLY; CDR2 reads FYNNEI. Full variable domain (missing parts from reference TRBV2 and TRBJ1-5): EPEVTQTPSHQVTQMGQEVILRCVPISNHLYFYWYRQILGQKVEFLVSFYNNEISEKSEIFDDQFSVERPDGSNFTLKIRSTKLEDSAMYFCASSGGAAQHFGDGTRLSIL.

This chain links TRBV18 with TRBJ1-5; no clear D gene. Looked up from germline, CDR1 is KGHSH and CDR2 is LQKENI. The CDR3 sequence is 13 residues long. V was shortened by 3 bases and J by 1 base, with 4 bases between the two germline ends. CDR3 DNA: TGTGCCAGCTCACCCACAAGCAATCAGCCCCAGCATTTT. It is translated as CASSPTSNQPQHF. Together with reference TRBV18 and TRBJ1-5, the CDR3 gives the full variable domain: NAGVMQNPRHLVRRRGQEARLRCSPMKGHSHVYWYRQLPEEGLKFMVYLQKENIIDESGMPKERFSAEFPKEGPSILRIQQVVRGDSAAYFCASSPTSNQPQHFGDGTRLSIL.

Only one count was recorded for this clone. Here the CDR3 DNA reads TGTGCCAGCAGCCGCGGTCGGGAAGAGACCCAGTACTTC. Translation gives CASSRGREETQYF. This chain connects TRBV7-3 to TRBJ2-5; no definite D call. The CDR3 runs to 13 residues. Deletions cut 5 bases from V and 3 bases from J, with 10 bases between. Germline loops: CDR1 SGHTA, CDR2 FQGTGA. The whole variable domain, filled in from reference TRBV7-3 and TRBJ2-5, reads GAGVSQTPSNKVTEKGKYVELRCDPISGHTALYWYRQSLGQGPEFLIYFQGTGAADDSGLPNDRFFAVRPEGSVSTLKIQRTERGDSAVYLCASSRGREETQYFGPGTRLLVL.

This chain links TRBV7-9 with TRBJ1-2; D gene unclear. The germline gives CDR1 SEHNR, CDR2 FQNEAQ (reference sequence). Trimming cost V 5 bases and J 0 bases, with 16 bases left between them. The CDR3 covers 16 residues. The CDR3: CASSRLPGSANYGYTF. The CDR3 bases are TGTGCCAGCAGCCGACTGCCTGGGAGCGCTAACTATGGCTACACCTTC.

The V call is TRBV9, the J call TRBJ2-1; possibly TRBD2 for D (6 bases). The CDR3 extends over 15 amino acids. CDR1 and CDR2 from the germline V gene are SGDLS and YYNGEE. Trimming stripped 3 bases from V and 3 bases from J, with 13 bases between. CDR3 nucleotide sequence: TGTGCCAGCAGCGAACCCGGGACTTACTACAATGAGCAGTTCTTC. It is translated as CASSEPGTYYNEQFF.

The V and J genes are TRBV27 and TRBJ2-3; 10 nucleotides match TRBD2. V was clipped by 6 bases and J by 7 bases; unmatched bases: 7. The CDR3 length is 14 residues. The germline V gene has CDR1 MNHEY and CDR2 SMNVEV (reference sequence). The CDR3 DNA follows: TGTGCCAGCAGCCGAGCGGGGGGGCCCTATACGCAGTATTTT. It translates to CASSRAGGPYTQYF.